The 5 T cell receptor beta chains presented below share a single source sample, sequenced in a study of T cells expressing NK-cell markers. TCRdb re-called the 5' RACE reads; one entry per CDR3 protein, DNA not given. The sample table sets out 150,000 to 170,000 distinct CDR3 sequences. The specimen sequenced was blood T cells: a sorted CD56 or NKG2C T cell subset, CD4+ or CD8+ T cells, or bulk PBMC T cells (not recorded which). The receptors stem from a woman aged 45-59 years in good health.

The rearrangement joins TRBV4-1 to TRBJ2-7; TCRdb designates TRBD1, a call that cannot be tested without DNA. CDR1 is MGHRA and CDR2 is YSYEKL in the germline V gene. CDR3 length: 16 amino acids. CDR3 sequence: CASSPLGPILVYEQYF.

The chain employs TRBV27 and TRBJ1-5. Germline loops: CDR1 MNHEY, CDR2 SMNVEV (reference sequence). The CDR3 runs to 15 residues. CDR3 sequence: CASRPTENSNQPQHF.

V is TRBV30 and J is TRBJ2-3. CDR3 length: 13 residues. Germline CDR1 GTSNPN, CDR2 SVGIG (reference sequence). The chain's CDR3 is CAWSVSFPDTQYF.

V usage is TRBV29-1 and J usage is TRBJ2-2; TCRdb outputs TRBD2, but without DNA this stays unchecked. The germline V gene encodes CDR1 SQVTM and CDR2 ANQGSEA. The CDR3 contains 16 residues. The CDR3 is CSVPGLAGGPSGELFF.

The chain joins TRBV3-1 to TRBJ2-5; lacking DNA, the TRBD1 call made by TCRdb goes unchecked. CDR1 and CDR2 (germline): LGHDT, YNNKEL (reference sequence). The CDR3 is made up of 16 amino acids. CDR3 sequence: CASSQHPQTRGETQYF.